The rows below give T cell receptor beta chains drawn from one sample of a study of blood T cell repertoires in COVID-19. Repertoires were generated with immunoSEQ multiplex PCR, while TCRdb's copy carries only in-frame clones and drops some. The sample lists 150,000 to 250,000 clones; about 76% were seen once. The sequenced material came from peripheral blood. The receptors originated from a woman aged 40 to 49 with COVID-19, enrolled during active disease. Each CDR3 is given with its conserved first and last residue. The D gene is left open where the match is weak. For some rows the clone size is stated as once, few or many, or as a class when expanded; others skip it.

TRBJ1-3,TRBD1,few,17,TRBV6-1,TGTGCCAGCAGTGAGAAATTGACAGGGGGCAGCGGAAACACCATATATTTT,CASSEKLTGGSGNTIYF
TRBJ2-7,TRBD2,.,14,TRBV3-1/TRBV3-2,TGTGCCAGCAGCCGGACTAGCGGAATCTACGAGCAGTACTTC,CASSRTSGIYEQYF
TRBJ2-5,TRBD2,.,15,TRBV5-1,TGCGCCAGCAGCGGGAGTAGCGGGAGGGCTGAGACCCAGTACTTC,CASSGSSGRAETQYF
TRBJ1-1,TRBD1,.,11,TRBV3-1/TRBV3-2,TGTGCCAGCAGCCAGAACAGGGGAGCTTTCTTT,CASSQNRGAFF
TRBJ2-3,TRBD1,.,14,TRBV30,TGTGCCTGGTTAGACAGGGGTTTTGCAGATACGCAGTATTTT,CAWLDRGFADTQYF
TRBJ2-2,.,.,15,TRBV25-1,TGTGCCAGCATGTCCCCTTCAGGGTTCACCGGGGAGCTGTTTTTT,CASMSPSGFTGELFF
TRBJ1-5,.,.,15,TRBV18,TGTGCCAGCTCACCAGCCTGGGGAGACGGGCAGCCCCAGCATTTT,CASSPAWGDGQPQHF
TRBJ2-5,.,.,14,TRBV20-1,TGCAGTGCTAGTTTGACTAACAAGCAAGAGACCCAGTACTTC,CSASLTNKQETQYF
TRBJ2-4,.,.,14,TRBV7-9,TGTGCCAGCAGCCCCCCCCAGTGGGAGGACATTCAGTACTTC,CASSPPQWEDIQYF
TRBJ2-1,TRBD2,few,13,TRBV2,TGTGCCATCGGACTAGCGGGAGGCAATGAGCAGTTCTTC,CAIGLAGGNEQFF
TRBJ2-5,TRBD1,.,14,TRBV3-1/TRBV3-2,TGTGCCAGCAGCCGCCGGGACAGCCAAGAGACCCAGTACTTC,CASSRRDSQETQYF
TRBJ2-3,.,.,14,TRBV5-4,TGTGCCAGCAGCTTGAATCAGGGGAAAGATACGCAGTATTTT,CASSLNQGKDTQYF
TRBJ1-2,.,.,14,TRBV2,TGTGCCAGCAACCCGCAGGGGACCGACTATGGCTACACCTTC,CASNPQGTDYGYTF
TRBJ2-1,TRBD1,.,15,TRBV6-5,TGTGCCAGCAGTCGCCCGGGACAGGGATACAATGAGCAGTTCTTC,CASSRPGQGYNEQFF
TRBJ1-3,.,.,13,TRBV10-2,TGCGCCAGCAGTGAGCAGGGGGGAAACACCATATATTTT,CASSEQGGNTIYF
TRBJ2-7,.,.,13,TRBV2,TGTGCCAGCAGTGTACAGGATAGGGGCGAGCAGTACTTC,CASSVQDRGEQYF
TRBJ1-1,.,.,14,TRBV9,TGTGCCAGCAGCGTGGGCAAGATGAACACTGAAGCTTTCTTT,CASSVGKMNTEAFF
TRBJ2-2,TRBD2,.,13,TRBV12-3/TRBV12-4,TGTGCCAGGCCTAGCGGGATAACCGGGGAGCTGTTTTTT,CARPSGITGELFF
TRBJ2-1,.,.,15,TRBV11-3,TGTGCCAGCAGCTTTTCGACAGGCGGGGGCAATGAGCAGTTCTTC,CASSFSTGGGNEQFF
TRBJ1-1,.,.,12,TRBV12-3/TRBV12-4,TGTGCCAGCAGTTTGACCAGGGATGGGGCTTTCTTT,CASSLTRDGAFF
TRBJ2-1,.,.,14,TRBV5-4,TGTGCCAGCAGCATCACAGACATGAACAATGAGCAGTTCTTC,CASSITDMNNEQFF
TRBJ2-7,.,.,14,TRBV12-2,TGTGCAAGTCGCTTAAGTGGGCAGCTCGGCGAGCAGTACTTC,CASRLSGQLGEQYF
TRBJ2-3,.,.,16,TRBV21-1,TGTGCCAGCAGCAAATTAGCGGGGGGGCCCACAGATACGCAGTATTTT,CASSKLAGGPTDTQYF
TRBJ2-1,TRBD2,.,15,TRBV5-1,TGCGCCAGCACCACGGCGGGGGGGCCCTACAATGAGCAGTTCTTC,CASTTAGGPYNEQFF
TRBJ1-5,TRBD1,.,15,TRBV7-2,TGTGCCAGCAGCTTAGCGACAGGGGCGGGGGTGCCCCAGCATTTT,CASSLATGAGVPQHF
TRBJ2-7,TRBD1,.,15,TRBV6-2/TRBV6-3,TGTGCCAGCAGTTACCCTACAGGGGTTTCCTACGAGCAGTACTTC,CASSYPTGVSYEQYF
TRBJ2-4,TRBD2,many,12,TRBV3-1/TRBV3-2,TGTGCCAGCAGCCAAGGGACTAGAAAGCAGTACTTC,CASSQGTRKQYF
TRBJ1-2,TRBD1,.,14,TRBV10-3,TGTGCCATCAGTGAGTCGGGACAGGGGTTATATCCCTTCTTC,CAISESGQGLYPFF
TRBJ1-2,TRBD1,once,13,TRBV19,TGTGCCAGTAGTCATCAGGGGGGAAATGGCTACACCTTC,CASSHQGGNGYTF
TRBJ1-2,.,.,14,TRBV6-5,TGTGCCAGCAGTCTACAGGGACGGGCCTATGGCTACACCTTC,CASSLQGRAYGYTF
TRBJ2-5,.,.,13,TRBV7-2,TGTGCCAGCAGCTTTATAGTAGCAGAGACCCAGTACTTC,CASSFIVAETQYF
TRBJ2-7,.,.,13,TRBV10-3,TGTGCCATCAGAACCATATACAGCTACGAGCAGTACTTC,CAIRTIYSYEQYF
TRBJ1-6,.,few,13,TRBV18,TGTGCCAGCTCACCACGCAGAAATTCACCCCTCCACTTT,CASSPRRNSPLHF
TRBJ2-5,TRBD2,.,15,TRBV5-1,TGCGCCAGCAGCTTTGGTACTAGCGGGGTAGAGACCCAGTACTTC,CASSFGTSGVETQYF
TRBJ2-1,TRBD2,.,14,TRBV27,TGTGCCAGCAGGGTAGCGGGAACGAGTAATGAGCAGTTCTTC,CASRVAGTSNEQFF
TRBJ2-1,TRBD2,.,12,TRBV7-2,TGTGCCAGCAGCTCCGAGACTAGCCTCAAGCTCTTC,CASSSETSLKLF
TRBJ1-6,.,.,15,TRBV6-5,TGTGCCAGCAGTTACCCCCCGACAGGTGATTCACCCCTCCACTTT,CASSYPPTGDSPLHF
TRBJ2-2,TRBD1,.,15,TRBV7-2,TGTGCCAGCAGCACTGGGACAGAGTTTTCCGGGGAGCTGTTTTTT,CASSTGTEFSGELFF
TRBJ2-5,.,.,12,TRBV5-1,TGCGCCAGCAGCTTCTCCGTGGAGACCCAGTACTTC,CASSFSVETQYF
TRBJ1-2,.,.,15,TRBV19,TGTGCCAGTAGTATAGATCAGGACAGCGTCTATGGCTACACCTTC,CASSIDQDSVYGYTF
TRBJ1-1,.,.,13,TRBV27,TGTGCCAGCGGAGAAACGGGGTATACTGAAGCTTTCTTT,CASGETGYTEAFF
TRBJ2-1,.,few,13,TRBV4-3,TGCGCCAGCAGCCAAGCGAGGTACGATGAGCAGTTCTTC,CASSQARYDEQFF
TRBJ2-3,.,.,14,TRBV14,TGTGCCAGCAGCCAAGATATTTCCTCAGATACGCAGTATTTT,CASSQDISSDTQYF
TRBJ1-5,TRBD1,.,14,TRBV6-2/TRBV6-3,TGTGCCAGCAGTCGGACAGGAACTTATCAGCCCCAGCATTTT,CASSRTGTYQPQHF